This T cell receptor (beta chain) was documented in a study of shared clonotypes between healthy human individuals. Overall study findings and caveats: Non-shared clonotypes displayed generation probabilities falling below those of clonotypes present in all four donors.

Produced via immunoSEQ multiplex PCR; TCRdb's table is partial and in-frame only. The table has about 1.5 million clones, roughly 97% seen once; the top ten hold roughly 1.2%. The CDR3 consists of 13 residues. CDR1 and CDR2 from the germline V gene are WSHSY and SAAADI. Trimming took 6 bases from V and 4 from J, leaving 10 bases between them. Comment on this clone: What it binds is not known.

The TCR was taken from a man aged 30 to 45 in good health. V usage is TRBV10-2 and J usage is TRBJ2-1; tentative D call: TRBD2 (6 bases). The material sequenced was naive CD4+ T cells sorted from blood. Subset specified: CD45RA+ positively selected. CDR3 in DNA: TGCGCCAGCAGGGGACTGGTATACAATGAGCAGTTCTTC. Translated: CASRGLVYNEQFF.